This section outlines one T cell receptor (beta chain) sequence together with its context. Its antigen is still unknown. This record comes from a study of blood T cells in healthy people across ages. Per-sample yields of isolated PBMCs were at least 6.5 million. The CDR3 covers 18 residues. Germline V gives CDR1 LGHDT, CDR2 YNNKEL (reference sequence). Trimming at V came to 7 bases and at J to 2 bases, leaving 12 bases not matched to a gene. Study-wide results and caveats: Naive T cell percentage showed a strong correlation with the diversity of TCR beta. Lack of knowledge of donor CMV status possibly confounded expanded clonotype changes.

PCR was performed a second time for about 7 to 11 cycles using a sample-barcoded 5' primer and a J-beta primer mix. Each cDNA molecule was tagged by a template-switch adaptor with 12 random nucleotides. One entry per CDR3 protein results from TCRdb running MiXCR on the 5' RACE reads. The sample yields hundreds of thousands of distinct CDR3 sequences, nearly 60% seen once. The sample comprised blood. The chain couples TRBV3-1 to TRBJ2-6; 9 nucleotides align to TRBD2. The TCR originated in a man aged 30 to 39 in good health. CDR3 DNA sequence: TGTGCCAGCACCTCCTTACTAGCGGGTGTAGCTGGGGCCAACGTCCTGACTTTC. It is translated as CASTSLLAGVAGANVLTF.